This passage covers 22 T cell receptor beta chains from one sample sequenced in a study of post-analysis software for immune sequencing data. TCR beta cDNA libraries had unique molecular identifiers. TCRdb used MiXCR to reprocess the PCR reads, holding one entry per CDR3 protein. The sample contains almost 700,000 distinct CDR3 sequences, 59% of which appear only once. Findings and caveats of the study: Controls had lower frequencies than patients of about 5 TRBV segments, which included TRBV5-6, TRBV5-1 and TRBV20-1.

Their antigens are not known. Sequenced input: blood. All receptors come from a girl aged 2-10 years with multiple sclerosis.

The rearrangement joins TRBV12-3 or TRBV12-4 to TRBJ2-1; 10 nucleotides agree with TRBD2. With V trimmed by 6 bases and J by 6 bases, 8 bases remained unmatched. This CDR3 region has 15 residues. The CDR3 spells CASRFSGRNLNEQFF. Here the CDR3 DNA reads TGTGCCAGCAGATTTAGCGGGAGGAACCTCAATGAGCAGTTCTTC.

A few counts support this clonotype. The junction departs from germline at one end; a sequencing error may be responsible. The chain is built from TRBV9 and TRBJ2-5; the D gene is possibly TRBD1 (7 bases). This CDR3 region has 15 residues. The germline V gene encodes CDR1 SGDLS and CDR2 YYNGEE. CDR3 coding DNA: TGTGTCAGCAGCGTTCAGGGGGGATGGGGAGAGACCCAGTACTTC. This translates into CVSSVQGGWGETQYF.

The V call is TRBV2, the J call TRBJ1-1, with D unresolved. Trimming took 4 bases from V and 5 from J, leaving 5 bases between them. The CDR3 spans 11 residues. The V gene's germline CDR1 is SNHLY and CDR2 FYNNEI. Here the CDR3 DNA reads TGTGCCAGCAGTGTAAGGACTGAAGCTTTCTTT. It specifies CASSVRTEAFF.

CDR3 nucleotides: TGTGCCAGCAGCGAAGGGACTAGCGGGAGGAACCACGAGCAGTTCTTC. Its protein product is CASSEGTSGRNHEQFF. This rearrangement joins TRBV9 to TRBJ2-1, with 15 positions matching TRBD2. Trimming cost V 3 bases and J 10 bases; bases outside gene matches: 8. This CDR3 has 16 residues. Germline V gene data show CDR1 as SGDLS and CDR2 as YYNGEE.

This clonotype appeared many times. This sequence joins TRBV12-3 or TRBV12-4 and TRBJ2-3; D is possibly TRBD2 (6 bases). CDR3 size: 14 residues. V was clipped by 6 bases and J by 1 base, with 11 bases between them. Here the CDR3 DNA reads TGTGCCAGCAGCTCCGGGGGTGGCACAGATACGCAGTATTTT. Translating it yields CASSSGGGTDTQYF.

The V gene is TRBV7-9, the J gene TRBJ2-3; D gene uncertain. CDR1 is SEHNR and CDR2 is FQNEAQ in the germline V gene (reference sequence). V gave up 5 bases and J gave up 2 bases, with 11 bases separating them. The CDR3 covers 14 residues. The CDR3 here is CASSPRPNTDTQYF. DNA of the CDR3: TGTGCCAGCAGCCCCCGGCCCAACACAGATACGCAGTATTTT.

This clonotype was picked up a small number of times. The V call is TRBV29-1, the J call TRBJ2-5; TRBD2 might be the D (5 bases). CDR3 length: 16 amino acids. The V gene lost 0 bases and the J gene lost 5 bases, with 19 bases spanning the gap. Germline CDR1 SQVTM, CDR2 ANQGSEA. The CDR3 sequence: CSVEDAREKPGETQYF. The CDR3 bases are TGCAGCGTTGAAGATGCGAGGGAAAAGCCGGGTGAGACCCAGTACTTC.

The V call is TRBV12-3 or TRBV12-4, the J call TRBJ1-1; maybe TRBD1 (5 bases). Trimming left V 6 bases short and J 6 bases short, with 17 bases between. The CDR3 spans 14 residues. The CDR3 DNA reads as TGTGCCAGCAGCCAGGCCGGGGCCCCTCCTGAAGCTTTCTTT. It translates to CASSQAGAPPEAFF.

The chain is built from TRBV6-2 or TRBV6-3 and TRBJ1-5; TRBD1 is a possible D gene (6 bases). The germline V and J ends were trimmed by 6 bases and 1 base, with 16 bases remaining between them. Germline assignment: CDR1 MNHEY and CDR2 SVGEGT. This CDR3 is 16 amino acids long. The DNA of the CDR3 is TGTGCCAGCAGCATAACAGGGCTAGGAAGCAATCAGCCCCAGCATTTT. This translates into CASSITGLGSNQPQHF.

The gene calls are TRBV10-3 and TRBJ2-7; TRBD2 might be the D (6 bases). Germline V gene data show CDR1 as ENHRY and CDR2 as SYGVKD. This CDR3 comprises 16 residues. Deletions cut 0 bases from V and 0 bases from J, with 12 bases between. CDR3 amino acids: CAISESGGAASYEQYF. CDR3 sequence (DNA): TGTGCCATCAGTGAGTCCGGCGGGGCAGCCTCCTACGAGCAGTACTTC.

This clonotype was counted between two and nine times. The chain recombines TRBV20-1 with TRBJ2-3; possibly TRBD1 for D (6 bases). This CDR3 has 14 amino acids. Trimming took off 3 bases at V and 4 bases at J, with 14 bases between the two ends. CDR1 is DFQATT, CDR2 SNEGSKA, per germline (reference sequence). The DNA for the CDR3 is TGCAGTGCTAGCGGGACATCGCCTTCAGATACGCAGTATTTT. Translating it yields CSASGTSPSDTQYF.

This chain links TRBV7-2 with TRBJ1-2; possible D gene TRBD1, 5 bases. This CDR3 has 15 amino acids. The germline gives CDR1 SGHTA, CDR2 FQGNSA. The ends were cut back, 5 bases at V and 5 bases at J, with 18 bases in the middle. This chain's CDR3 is CASSQQAGVEYGYTF. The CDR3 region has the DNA TGTGCCAGCAGCCAACAGGCCGGGGTCGAGTATGGCTACACCTTC.

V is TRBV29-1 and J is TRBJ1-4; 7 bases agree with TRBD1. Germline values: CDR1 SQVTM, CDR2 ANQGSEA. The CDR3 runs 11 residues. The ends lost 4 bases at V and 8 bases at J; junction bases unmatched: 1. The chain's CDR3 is CSVAGGEKLFF. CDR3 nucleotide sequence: TGCAGCGTTGCAGGGGGGGAAAAACTGTTTTTT.

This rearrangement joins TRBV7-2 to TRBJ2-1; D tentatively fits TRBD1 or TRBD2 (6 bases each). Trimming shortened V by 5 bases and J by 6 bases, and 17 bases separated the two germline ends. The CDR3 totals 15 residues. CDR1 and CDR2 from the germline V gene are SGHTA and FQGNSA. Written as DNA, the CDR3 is TGTGCCAGCAGCGGCCTGGGGGGACATAGCAATGAGCAGTTCTTC. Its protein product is CASSGLGGHSNEQFF.

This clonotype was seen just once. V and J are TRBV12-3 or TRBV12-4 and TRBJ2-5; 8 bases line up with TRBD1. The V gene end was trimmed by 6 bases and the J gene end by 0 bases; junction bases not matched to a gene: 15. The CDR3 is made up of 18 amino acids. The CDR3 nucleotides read TGTGCCAGCAGCCCCCTCTCGACAGGGGCCCTGTACCAAGAGACCCAGTACTTC. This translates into CASSPLSTGALYQETQYF.

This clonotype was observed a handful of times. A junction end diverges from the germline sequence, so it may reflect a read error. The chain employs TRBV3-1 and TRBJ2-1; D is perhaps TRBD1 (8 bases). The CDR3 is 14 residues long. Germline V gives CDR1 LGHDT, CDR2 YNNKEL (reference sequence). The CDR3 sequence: CATSGTGSYNEQFF. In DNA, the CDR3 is TGTGCCACCAGCGGGACAGGCTCCTACAATGAGCAGTTCTTC.

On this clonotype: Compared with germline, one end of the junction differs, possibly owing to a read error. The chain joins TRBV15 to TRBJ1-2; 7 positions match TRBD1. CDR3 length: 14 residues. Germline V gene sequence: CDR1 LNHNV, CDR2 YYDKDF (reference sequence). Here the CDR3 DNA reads TGTGCCACCACCAGACAGGGAGCTAACTATGGCTACACCTTC. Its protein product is CATTRQGANYGYTF. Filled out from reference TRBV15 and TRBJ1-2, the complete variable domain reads DAMVIQNPRYQVTQFGKPVTLSCSQTLNHNVMYWYQQKSSQAPKLLFHYYDKDFNNEADTPDNFQSRRPNTSFCFLDIRSPGLGDTAMYLCATTRQGANYGYTFGSGTRLTVV.

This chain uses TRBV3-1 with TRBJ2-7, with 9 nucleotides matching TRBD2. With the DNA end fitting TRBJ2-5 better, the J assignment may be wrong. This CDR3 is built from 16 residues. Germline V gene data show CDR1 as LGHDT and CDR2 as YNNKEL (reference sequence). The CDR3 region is CASSQVSASGTETQYF. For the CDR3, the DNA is TGTGCCAGCAGCCAAGTATCGGCTAGCGGGACAGAGACCCAGTACTTC.

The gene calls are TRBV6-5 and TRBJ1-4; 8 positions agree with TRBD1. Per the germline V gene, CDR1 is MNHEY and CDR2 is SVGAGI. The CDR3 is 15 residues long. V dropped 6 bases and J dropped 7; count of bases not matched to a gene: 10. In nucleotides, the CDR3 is TGTGCCAGCAGCCTAATGCAGGGGGCCGGTGAAAAACTGTTTTTT. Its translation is CASSLMQGAGEKLFF.

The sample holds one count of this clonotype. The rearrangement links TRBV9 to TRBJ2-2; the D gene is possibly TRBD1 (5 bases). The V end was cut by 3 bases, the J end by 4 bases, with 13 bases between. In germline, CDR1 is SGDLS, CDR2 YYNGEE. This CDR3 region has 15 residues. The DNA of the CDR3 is TGTGCCAGCAGCGCTCGTGGTCAGGGCACCGGGGAGCTGTTTTTT. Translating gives CASSARGQGTGELFF.

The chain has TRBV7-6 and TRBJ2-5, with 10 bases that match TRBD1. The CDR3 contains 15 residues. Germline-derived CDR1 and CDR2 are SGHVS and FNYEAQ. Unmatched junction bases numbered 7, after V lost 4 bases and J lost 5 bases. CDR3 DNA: TGTGCCAGCAGCTCCTCCGGGACAGGGGTGGAGACCCAGTACTTC. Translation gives CASSSSGTGVETQYF.

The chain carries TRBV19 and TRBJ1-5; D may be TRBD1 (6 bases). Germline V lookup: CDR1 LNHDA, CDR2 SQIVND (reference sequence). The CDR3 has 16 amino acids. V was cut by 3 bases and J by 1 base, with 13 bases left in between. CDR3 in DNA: TGTGCCAGTAGTATGAGCCGGGGGCAGAGCAATCAGCCCCAGCATTTT. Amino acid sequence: CASSMSRGQSNQPQHF.